This TCR beta chain was retrieved from a study of early T cells in non-severe SARS-CoV-2 infection. Study-wide context: Unsorted whole blood bulk RNA was sequenced, with unpaired chains. Whole-study results and caveats: Anti-spike CD8 specificities were favored by VDJdb matching, whose results missed private and CD4 specificities.

Germline-derived CDR1 and CDR2 are LGHNA and YSLEER. CDR3 size: 15 residues. Trimming removed 4 bases at V and 7 bases at J, with 17 bases between. Individual cDNA molecules received unique molecular identifiers. TCRdb reanalysed the 5' RACE reads using MiXCR and keeps one entry per CDR3 protein. The data show 64,000 or so distinct CDR3 sequences, roughly an eighth seen once. This clonotype has at least ten counts. The antigen remains undetermined. The sequence came from an adult who was a healthcare worker with PCR-confirmed SARS-CoV-2 infection or an uninfected control (not recorded which). Sequencing was performed on whole blood, taken at baseline. The chain joins TRBV4-3 to TRBJ2-1; no clear D. CDR3 residues: CASSLGRSHGNEQFF. The CDR3 nucleotides are TGCGCCAGCAGCCTTGGAAGGTCTCACGGGAATGAGCAGTTCTTC.